This T cell receptor (beta chain) was found in a study of beta chain features in type 1 diabetes. Regarding the study as a whole: People with Type 1 diabetes carried modestly yet significantly shorter TCRB CDR3s in all four CD4+ subsets. When cDNA is sequenced, cells with high TCR expression could be over-represented.

Trimming removed 4 bases from V and 0 bases from J, with 6 bases in between. In germline, CDR1 is SGHDN, CDR2 FVKESK. The CDR3 consists of 13 residues. It was one heparinised blood draw, averaging around 110 mL, that each donor gave. Stem cell-like memory, regulatory, central memory and naive CD4+ cells were sorted via CD45RO/CCR7/CD25/CD127/CD95/CD27. Expressed TCRB transcripts were sequenced because the entire RNA isolate underwent reverse transcription. The method was immunoSEQ multiplex PCR; TCRdb's version includes in-frame clones alone and lacks a portion of them. The sample lists a few hundred thousand clones, approximately 13% occurring once. Points on this clone: Antigen: not known. This CDR3 is also generated by other DNA sequences in the sample.

The sequence came from a woman under 30 with type 1 diabetes. The sample taken for sequencing was naive CD4+ T cells from blood. The J gene is TRBJ1-1, the V gene TRBV14; D call uncertain. The CDR3 spells CASSRALNTEAFF. CDR3 DNA: TGTGCCAGCAGCCGGGCATTGAACACTGAAGCTTTCTTT. Combining the CDR3 with reference TRBV14 and TRBJ1-1 gives the whole variable domain EAGVTQFPSHSVIEKGQTVTLRCDPISGHDNLYWYRRVMGKEIKFLLHFVKESKQDESGMPNNRFLAERTGGTYSTLKVQPAELEDSGVYFCASSRALNTEAFFGQGTRLTVV.